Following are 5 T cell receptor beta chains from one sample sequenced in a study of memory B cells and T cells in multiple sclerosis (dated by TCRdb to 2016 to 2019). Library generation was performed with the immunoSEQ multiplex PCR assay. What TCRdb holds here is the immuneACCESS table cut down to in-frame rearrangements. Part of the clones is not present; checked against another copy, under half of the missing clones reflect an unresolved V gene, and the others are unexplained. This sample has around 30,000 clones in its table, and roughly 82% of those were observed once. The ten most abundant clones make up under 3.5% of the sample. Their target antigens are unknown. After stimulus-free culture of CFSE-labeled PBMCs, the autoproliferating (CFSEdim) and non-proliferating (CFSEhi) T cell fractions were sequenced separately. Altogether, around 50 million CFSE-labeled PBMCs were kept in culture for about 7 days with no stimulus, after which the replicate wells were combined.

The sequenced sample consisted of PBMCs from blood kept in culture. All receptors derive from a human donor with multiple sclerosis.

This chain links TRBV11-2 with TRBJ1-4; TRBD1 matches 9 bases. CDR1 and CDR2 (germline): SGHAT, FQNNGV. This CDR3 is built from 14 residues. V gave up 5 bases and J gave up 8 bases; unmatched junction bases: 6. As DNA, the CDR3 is TGTGCCAGCAGCCCCGGGACAGGGAACGAAAAACTGTTTTTT. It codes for CASSPGTGNEKLFF.

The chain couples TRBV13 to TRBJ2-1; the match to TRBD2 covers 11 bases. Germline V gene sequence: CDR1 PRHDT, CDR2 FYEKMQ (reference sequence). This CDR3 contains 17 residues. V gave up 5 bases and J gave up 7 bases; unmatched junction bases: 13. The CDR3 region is CASSQSLSGRARNEQFF. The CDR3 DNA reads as TGTGCCAGCAGCCAGTCTCTTAGCGGGAGGGCCAGAAATGAGCAGTTCTTC.

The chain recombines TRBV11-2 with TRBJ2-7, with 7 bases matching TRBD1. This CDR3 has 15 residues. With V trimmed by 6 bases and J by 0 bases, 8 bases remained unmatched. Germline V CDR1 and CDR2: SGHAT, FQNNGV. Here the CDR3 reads CASRRDSLTSYEQYF. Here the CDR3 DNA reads TGTGCCAGCAGACGGGACAGCCTGACCTCCTACGAGCAGTACTTC.

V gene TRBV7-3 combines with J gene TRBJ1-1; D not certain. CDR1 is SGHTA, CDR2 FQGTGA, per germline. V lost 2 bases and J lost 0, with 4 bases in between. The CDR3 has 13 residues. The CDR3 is CASSLEMNTEAFF. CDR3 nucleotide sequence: TGTGCCAGCAGCTTAGAGATGAACACTGAAGCTTTCTTT.

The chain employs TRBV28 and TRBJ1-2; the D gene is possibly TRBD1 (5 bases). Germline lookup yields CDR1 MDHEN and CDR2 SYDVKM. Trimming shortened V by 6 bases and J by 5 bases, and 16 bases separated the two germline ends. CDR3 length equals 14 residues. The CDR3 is CASSPPTGGYGYTF. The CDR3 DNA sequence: TGTGCCAGCAGCCCTCCCACCGGGGGATATGGCTACACCTTC.